The source of this T cell receptor (beta chain) is a study of PD-L1 blockade in urothelial cancer. Locally advanced or metastatic urothelial carcinoma was diagnosed in the patients. Germline values: CDR1 LNHDA, CDR2 SQIVND (reference sequence). The CDR3 is made up of 14 amino acids. Trimming stripped 5 bases from V and 5 bases from J, with 13 bases between. Repertoires were generated with immunoSEQ multiplex PCR, while TCRdb's copy carries only in-frame clones and drops some. Among under 45,000 clones listed, about four fifths were seen once. Sequencing used PBMCs, obtained around atezolizumab (anti-PD-L1) treatment. The V and J genes are TRBV19 and TRBJ1-5; maybe TRBD1 (6 bases). This clonotype originated in a man in his fifties or sixties with urothelial cancer. CDR3 coding DNA: TGTGCCAGTAGTTATATACAGGGCTATCAGCCCCAGCATTTT. Residues: CASSYIQGYQPQHF.